The table lists the clone carrying this T cell receptor beta chain with a few counts. No antigen is known for it. Germline V gives CDR1 SGHAT, CDR2 FQDESV (reference sequence). Trimming removed 5 bases from V and 3 bases from J, with 14 bases in between. CDR3 length equals 14 residues. This entry is derived from a study of radiotherapy plus CTLA-4 blockade in lung cancer. Study-level findings and limits: Reports identified early blood T cell clone dynamics, with interferon-beta, as the best response predictor.

Clones were read by immunoSEQ multiplex PCR, and TCRdb kept only the in-frame ones, dropping some. The sample has 40,000 or so clones; roughly 59% are singletons. The source of this sequence is a human donor with non-small cell lung cancer who had a partial response to radiotherapy plus ipilimumab. The sample consisted of peripheral blood, taken from a patient treated with radiotherapy plus ipilimumab. This rearrangement joins TRBV11-1 to TRBJ2-7; a possible D gene is TRBD1 (5 bases). CDR3 sequence reads: CASSPMTDSYEQYF. In nucleotides, the CDR3 is TGTGCCAGCAGCCCAATGACAGACAGCTACGAGCAGTACTTC.